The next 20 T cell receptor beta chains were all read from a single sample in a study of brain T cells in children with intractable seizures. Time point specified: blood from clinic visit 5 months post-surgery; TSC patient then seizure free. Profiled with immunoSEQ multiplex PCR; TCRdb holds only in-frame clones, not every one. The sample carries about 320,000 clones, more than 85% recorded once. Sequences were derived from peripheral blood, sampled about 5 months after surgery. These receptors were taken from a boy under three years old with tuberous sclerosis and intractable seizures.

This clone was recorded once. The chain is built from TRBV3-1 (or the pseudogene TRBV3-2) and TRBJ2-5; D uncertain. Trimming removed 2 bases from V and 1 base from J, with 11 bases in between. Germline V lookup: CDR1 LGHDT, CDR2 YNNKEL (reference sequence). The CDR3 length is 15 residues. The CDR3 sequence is CASSQPASPQETQYF. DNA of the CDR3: TGTGCCAGCAGCCAACCAGCTTCGCCCCAAGAGACCCAGTACTTC.

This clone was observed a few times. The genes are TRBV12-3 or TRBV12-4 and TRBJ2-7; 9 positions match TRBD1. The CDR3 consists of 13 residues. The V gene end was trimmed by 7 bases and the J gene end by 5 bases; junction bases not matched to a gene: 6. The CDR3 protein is CASIEDRGHEQYF. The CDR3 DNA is TGTGCCAGCATAGAGGACAGGGGCCACGAGCAGTACTTC.

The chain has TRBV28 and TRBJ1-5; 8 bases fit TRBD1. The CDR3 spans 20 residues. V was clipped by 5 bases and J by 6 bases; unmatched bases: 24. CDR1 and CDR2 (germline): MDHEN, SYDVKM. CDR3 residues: CASSLRDRILGLAGGQPQHF. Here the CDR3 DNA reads TGTGCCAGCAGTCTCCGGGACAGGATATTAGGGTTAGCAGGAGGTCAGCCCCAGCATTTT.

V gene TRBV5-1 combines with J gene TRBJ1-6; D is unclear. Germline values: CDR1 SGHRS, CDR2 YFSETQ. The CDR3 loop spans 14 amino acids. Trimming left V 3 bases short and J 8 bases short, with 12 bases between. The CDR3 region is CASSWSGGDSPLHF. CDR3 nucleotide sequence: TGCGCCAGCAGCTGGTCGGGAGGCGATTCACCCCTCCACTTT. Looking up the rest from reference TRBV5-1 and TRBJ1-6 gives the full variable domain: KAGVTQTPRYLIKTRGQQVTLSCSPISGHRSVSWYQQTPGQGLQFLFEYFSETQRNKGNFPGRFSGRQFSNSRSEMNVSTLELGDSALYLCASSWSGGDSPLHFGNGTRLTVT.

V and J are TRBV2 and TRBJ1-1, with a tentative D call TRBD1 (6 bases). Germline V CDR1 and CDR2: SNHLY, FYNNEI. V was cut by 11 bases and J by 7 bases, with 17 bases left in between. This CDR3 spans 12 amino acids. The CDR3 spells CALRGAVNEAFF. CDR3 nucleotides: TGTGCCTTAAGGGGGGCAGTTAATGAAGCTTTCTTT.

The CDR3 sequence is CASSFQGLRKETQYF. The CDR3, as DNA: TGTGCCAGCAGTTTCCAAGGTCTCAGGAAAGAGACCCAGTACTTC. V and J are TRBV28 and TRBJ2-5, with D unresolved. V shed 3 bases and J shed 3 bases, with 14 bases lying between them. CDR1 and CDR2 (germline): MDHEN, SYDVKM. The CDR3 sequence is 15 residues long. The whole variable domain, filled in from reference TRBV28 and TRBJ2-5, reads DVKVTQSSRYLVKRTGEKVFLECVQDMDHENMFWYRQDPGLGLRLIYFSYDVKMKEKGDIPEGYSVSREKKERFSLILESASTNQTSMYLCASSFQGLRKETQYFGPGTRLLVL.

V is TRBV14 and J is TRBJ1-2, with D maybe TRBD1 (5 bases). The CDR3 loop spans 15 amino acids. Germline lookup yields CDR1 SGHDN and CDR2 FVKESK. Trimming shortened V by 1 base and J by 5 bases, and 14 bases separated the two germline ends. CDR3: CASSQGWTRSYGYTF. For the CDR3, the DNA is TGTGCCAGCAGCCAAGGTTGGACAAGATCATATGGCTACACCTTC.

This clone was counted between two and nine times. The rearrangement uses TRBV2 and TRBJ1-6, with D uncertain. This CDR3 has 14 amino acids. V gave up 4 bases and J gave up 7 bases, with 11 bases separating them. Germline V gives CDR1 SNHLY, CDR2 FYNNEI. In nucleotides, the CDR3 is TGTGCCAGCAGTGGAGAAGGTATCAATTCACCCCTCCACTTT. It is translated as CASSGEGINSPLHF.

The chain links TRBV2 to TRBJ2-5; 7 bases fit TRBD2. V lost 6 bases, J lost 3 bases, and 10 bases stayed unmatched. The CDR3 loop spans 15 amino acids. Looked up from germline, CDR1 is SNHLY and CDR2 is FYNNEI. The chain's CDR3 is CASSHPGGTKETQYF. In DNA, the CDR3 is TGTGCCAGCAGCCACCCCGGGGGGACGAAAGAGACCCAGTACTTC.

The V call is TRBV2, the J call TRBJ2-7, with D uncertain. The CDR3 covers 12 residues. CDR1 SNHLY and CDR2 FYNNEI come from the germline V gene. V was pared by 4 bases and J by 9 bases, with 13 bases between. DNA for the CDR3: TGTGCCAGCAGTGGGTTAGGTCTTACGCAGTACTTC. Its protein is CASSGLGLTQYF.

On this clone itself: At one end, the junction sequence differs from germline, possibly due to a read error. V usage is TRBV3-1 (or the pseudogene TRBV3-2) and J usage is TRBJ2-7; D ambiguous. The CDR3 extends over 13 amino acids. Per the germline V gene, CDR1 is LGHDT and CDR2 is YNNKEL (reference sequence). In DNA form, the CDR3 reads TGTGCCAGCACCCAACCCAACAGCTACGAGCAGTACTTC. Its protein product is CASTQPNSYEQYF.

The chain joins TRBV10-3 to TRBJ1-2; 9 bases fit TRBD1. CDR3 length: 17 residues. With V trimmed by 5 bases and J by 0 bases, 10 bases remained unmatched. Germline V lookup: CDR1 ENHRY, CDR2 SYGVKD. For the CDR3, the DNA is TGTGCCATCAGTTCGGGACAGGGTTTGTGGACTAACTATGGCTACACCTTC. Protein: CAISSGQGLWTNYGYTF.

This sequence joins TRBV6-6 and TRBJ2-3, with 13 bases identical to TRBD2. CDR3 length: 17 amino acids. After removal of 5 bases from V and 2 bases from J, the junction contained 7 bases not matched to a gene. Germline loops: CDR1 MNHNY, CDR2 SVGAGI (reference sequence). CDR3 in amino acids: CASSRGLAGALTDTQYF. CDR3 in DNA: TGTGCCAGCAGTCGCGGACTAGCGGGGGCCCTCACAGATACGCAGTATTTT.

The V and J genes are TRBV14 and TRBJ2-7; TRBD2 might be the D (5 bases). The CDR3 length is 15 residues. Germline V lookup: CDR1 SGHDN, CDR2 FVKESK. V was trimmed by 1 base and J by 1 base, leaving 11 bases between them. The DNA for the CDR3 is TGTGCCAGCAGCCAAGGGGGTCCGGGGTCCTACGAGCAGTACTTC. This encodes CASSQGGPGSYEQYF.

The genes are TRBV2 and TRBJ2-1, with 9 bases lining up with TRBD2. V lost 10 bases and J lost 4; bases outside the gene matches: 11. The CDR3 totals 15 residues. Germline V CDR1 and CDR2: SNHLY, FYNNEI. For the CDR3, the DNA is TGTGCCAAAAGACCGGGACTAGCTGTATACAATGAGCAGTTCTTC. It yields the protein CAKRPGLAVYNEQFF.

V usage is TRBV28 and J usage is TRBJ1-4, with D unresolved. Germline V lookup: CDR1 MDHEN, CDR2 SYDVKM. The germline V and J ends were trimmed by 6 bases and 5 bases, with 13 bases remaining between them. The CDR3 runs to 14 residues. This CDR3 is CASSPLSRNEKLFF. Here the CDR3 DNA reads TGTGCCAGCAGCCCGTTATCACGAAATGAAAAACTGTTTTTT. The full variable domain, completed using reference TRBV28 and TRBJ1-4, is DVKVTQSSRYLVKRTGEKVFLECVQDMDHENMFWYRQDPGLGLRLIYFSYDVKMKEKGDIPEGYSVSREKKERFSLILESASTNQTSMYLCASSPLSRNEKLFFGSGTQLSVL.

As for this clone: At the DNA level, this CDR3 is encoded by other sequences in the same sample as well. The CDR3 here is CASSLREGYEQYF. For the CDR3, the DNA is TGCGCCAGCAGCTTGCGGGAGGGCTACGAGCAGTACTTC. The rearrangement links TRBV5-1 to TRBJ2-7, with 8 bases fitting TRBD2. Per the germline V gene, CDR1 is SGHRS and CDR2 is YFSETQ. V gave up 1 base and J gave up 3 bases; unmatched junction bases: 0. This CDR3 region has 13 residues.

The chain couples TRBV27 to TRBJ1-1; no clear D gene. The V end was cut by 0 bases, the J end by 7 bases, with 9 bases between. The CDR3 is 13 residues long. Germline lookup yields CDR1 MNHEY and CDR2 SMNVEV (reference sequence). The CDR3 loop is CASSLSPGREAFF. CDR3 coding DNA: TGTGCCAGCAGTTTATCACCGGGCCGTGAAGCTTTCTTT.

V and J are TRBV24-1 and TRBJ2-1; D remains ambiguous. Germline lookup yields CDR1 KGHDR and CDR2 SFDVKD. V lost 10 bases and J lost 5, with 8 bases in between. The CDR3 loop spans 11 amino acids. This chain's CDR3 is CATGSNNEQFF. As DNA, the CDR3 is TGTGCCACGGGATCCAACAATGAGCAGTTCTTC.

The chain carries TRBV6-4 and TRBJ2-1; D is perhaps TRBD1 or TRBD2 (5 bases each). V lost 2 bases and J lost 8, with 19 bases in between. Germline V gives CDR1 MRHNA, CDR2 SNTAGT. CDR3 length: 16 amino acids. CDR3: CASSDRGRAVQDEQFF. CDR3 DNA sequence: TGTGCCAGCAGTGACCGGGGCAGGGCCGTACAGGATGAGCAGTTCTTC.